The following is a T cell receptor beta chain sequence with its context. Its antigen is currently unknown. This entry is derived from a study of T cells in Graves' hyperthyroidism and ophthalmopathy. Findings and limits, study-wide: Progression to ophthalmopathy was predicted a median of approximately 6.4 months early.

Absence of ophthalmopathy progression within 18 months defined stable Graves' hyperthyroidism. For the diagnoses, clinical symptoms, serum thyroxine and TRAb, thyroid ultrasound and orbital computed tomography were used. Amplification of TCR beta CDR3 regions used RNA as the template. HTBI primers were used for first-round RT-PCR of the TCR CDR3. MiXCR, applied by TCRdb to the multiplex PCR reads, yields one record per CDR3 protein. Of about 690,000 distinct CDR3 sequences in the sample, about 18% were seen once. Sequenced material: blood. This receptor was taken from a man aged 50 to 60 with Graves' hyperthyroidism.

CDR3 nucleotide sequence: TGTGCCAGCAGCATGGGACAGGGCGACAATGAGCAGTTCTTC. This gives the protein CASSMGQGDNEQFF. V gene TRBV9 combines with J gene TRBJ2-1, with 9 positions matching TRBD1. Germline V gene lookup returns CDR1 SGDLS and CDR2 YYNGEE. The CDR3 is 14 residues long. Trimming cost V 4 bases and J 5 bases; bases outside gene matches: 4.